Each of the 2 T cell receptor beta chains below was sequenced from the same sample in a study of T cell responses to AZD1222 COVID-19 vaccine (dated by TCRdb to the early 2020s). Library method: the immunoSEQ multiplex PCR assay. The table comes from immuneACCESS by way of TCRdb, which keeps in-frame sequences with V and J called. Part of the clones is missing from these tables; in studies checked, under half for an unresolved V gene and the rest for unknown reasons. Recorded for this sample are 130,000 to 150,000 clones; approximately 90% of them occurred a single time. The ten biggest clones cover around 2.7% of the sample. The time point label for this specimen denotes: baseline before first vaccination. Sequencing used peripheral blood, obtained on day 0 of AZD1222 vaccination. These receptor sequences come from an adult in good health.

The rearrangement joins TRBV9 to TRBJ1-4, with D unresolved. Trimming took 0 bases from V and 5 from J, leaving 11 bases between them. This CDR3 is built from 15 residues. Looked up from germline, CDR1 is SGDLS and CDR2 is YYNGEE. CDR3 sequence (DNA): TGTGCCAGCAGCGTAGGAGACGCAGCAAATGAAAAACTGTTTTTT. Translating it yields CASSVGDAANEKLFF.

This clone appeared once. The gene calls are TRBV4-2 and TRBJ2-3; D is perhaps TRBD2 (6 bases). Trimming took off 4 bases at V and 1 base at J, with 18 bases between the two ends. This CDR3 region has 17 residues. The germline CDR1 and CDR2 sequences are LGHNA and YNFKEQ. In DNA, the CDR3 is TGTGCCAGCAGCCCAGCTCACTCGGGCGGGGGCACAGATACGCAGTATTTT. It is translated as CASSPAHSGGGTDTQYF.